These 3 T cell receptor beta chains originate from one sample sequenced in a study of cytomegalovirus exposure and HLA in healthy donors. Sequencing was performed with immunoSEQ multiplex PCR; in TCRdb, only in-frame clones are kept and a portion is missing. The repertoire has more than 300,000 clones, roughly 89% of them found once; the top ten carry about 0.8%. Input material: PBMCs. The receptor set was obtained from a woman aged 18-29 years in good health and CMV-seronegative.

The chain links TRBV5-6 to TRBJ1-5; D perhaps matches TRBD1 (6 bases). This CDR3 has 15 amino acids. V was cut by 0 bases and J by 11 bases, with 18 bases left in between. The germline V gene encodes CDR1 SGHDT and CDR2 YYEEEE. The CDR3 coding sequence is TGTGCCAGCAGCTTGGGTGGGGGGGCCCCCTCGTCCCAGCATTTT. This gives the protein CASSLGGGAPSSQHF.

The V and J genes are TRBV10-3 and TRBJ2-1; weak D call: TRBD1 (5 bases). V gave up 8 bases and J gave up 6 bases, with 8 bases separating them. CDR1 is ENHRY and CDR2 is SYGVKD in the germline V gene. The CDR3 contains 11 residues. The chain's CDR3 is CAIGRGNEQFF. In DNA form, the CDR3 reads TGTGCCATCGGTAGGGGCAATGAGCAGTTCTTC.

The chain employs TRBV27 and TRBJ2-5; TRBD2 aligns across 7 bases. Losses at the gene ends were 4 bases for V and 4 bases for J; bases not matched to a gene: 6. This CDR3 comprises 14 residues. Germline lookup yields CDR1 MNHEY and CDR2 SMNVEV (reference sequence). CDR3 DNA sequence: TGTGCCAGCAGTTCCGGACTAGGTCCAGAGACCCAGTACTTC. Translating gives CASSSGLGPETQYF.